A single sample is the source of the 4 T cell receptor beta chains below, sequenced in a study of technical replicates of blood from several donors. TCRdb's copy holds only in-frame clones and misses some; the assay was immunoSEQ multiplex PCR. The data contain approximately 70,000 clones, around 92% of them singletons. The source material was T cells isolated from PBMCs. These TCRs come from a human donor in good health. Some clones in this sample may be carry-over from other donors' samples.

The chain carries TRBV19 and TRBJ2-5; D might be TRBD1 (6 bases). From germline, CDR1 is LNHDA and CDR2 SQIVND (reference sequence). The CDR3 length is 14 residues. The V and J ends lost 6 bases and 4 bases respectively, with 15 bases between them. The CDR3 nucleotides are TGTGCCAGTAGCCCCGTGGCGACAGGAGAGACCCAGTACTTC. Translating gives CASSPVATGETQYF.

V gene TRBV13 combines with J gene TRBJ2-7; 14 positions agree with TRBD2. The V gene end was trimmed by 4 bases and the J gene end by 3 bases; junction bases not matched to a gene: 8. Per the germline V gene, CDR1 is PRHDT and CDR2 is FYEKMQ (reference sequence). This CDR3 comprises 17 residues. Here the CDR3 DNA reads TGTGCCAGCAGCTCACGGGGACTAGCGGGGGTTGTCTACGAGCAGTACTTC. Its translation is CASSSRGLAGVVYEQYF.

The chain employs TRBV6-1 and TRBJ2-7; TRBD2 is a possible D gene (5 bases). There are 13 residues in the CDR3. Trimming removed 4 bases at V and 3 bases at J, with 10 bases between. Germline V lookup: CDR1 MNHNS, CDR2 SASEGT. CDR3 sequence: CASSGGFGYEQYF. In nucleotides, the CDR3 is TGTGCCAGCAGTGGAGGGTTCGGCTACGAGCAGTACTTC.

The DNA for the CDR3 is TGTGCCAGCAGCTTGGAGAAGCCTCCCACTAACTATGGCTACACCTTC. Its protein is CASSLEKPPTNYGYTF. This chain links TRBV5-8 with TRBJ1-2; no clear D gene. Trimming stripped 0 bases from V and 0 bases from J, with 12 bases between. Looked up from germline, CDR1 is SGHTS and CDR2 is YDEGEE. This CDR3 contains 16 residues.